Reported below is one T cell receptor beta chain. The data derive from a study of control samples from healthy donors and cancer patients. Germline V CDR1 and CDR2: KGHSH, LQKENI. Trimming took 5 bases from V and 0 from J, leaving 11 bases between them. The CDR3 loop spans 15 amino acids. Clones were sequenced by immunoSEQ multiplex PCR, and TCRdb holds only the in-frame ones, with some missing. The data show about 94,000 clones, roughly nine tenths seen once. Source material: blood. The chain recombines TRBV18 with TRBJ1-3; the D gene is possibly TRBD1 (5 bases). This sequence was found in a young woman in good health. The DNA of the CDR3 is TGTGCCAGCTCATGGGACCTGCGCTCTGGAAACACCATATATTTT. Translation: CASSWDLRSGNTIYF.